The entry below describes one TCR beta chain. Trimming at V came to 4 bases and at J to 4 bases, leaving 8 bases not matched to a gene. CDR1 LGHNA and CDR2 YSLEER come from the germline V gene. This CDR3 has 17 residues. The sample belongs to a study of blood T cell repertoires in COVID-19. The wider study: From the United States, Italy and Spain came samples of acute and convalescent COVID-19. T cells, B-cell-depleted T cells, or PBMCs supplied cDNA or gDNA.

Clones were sequenced by immunoSEQ multiplex PCR, and TCRdb holds only the in-frame ones, with some missing. This table holds under 350,000 clones, around 86% found once. Participants were aged about 18 to 90 years, lived in 20 to 25 US areas, and enrolled virtually. Membership in each cohort depended on participant-reported clinical history. Sequencing was done on a sample of PBMCs or T cells enriched from blood (not recorded which). The chain links TRBV4-3 to TRBJ2-2; 11 bases align to TRBD2. This clonotype was sampled from a woman aged 35 to 49 with acute COVID-19. Here the CDR3 DNA reads TGCGCCAGCAGCCCGGGACTAGCGGAGCCTCTCACCGGGGAGCTGTTTTTT. It encodes CASSPGLAEPLTGELFF.